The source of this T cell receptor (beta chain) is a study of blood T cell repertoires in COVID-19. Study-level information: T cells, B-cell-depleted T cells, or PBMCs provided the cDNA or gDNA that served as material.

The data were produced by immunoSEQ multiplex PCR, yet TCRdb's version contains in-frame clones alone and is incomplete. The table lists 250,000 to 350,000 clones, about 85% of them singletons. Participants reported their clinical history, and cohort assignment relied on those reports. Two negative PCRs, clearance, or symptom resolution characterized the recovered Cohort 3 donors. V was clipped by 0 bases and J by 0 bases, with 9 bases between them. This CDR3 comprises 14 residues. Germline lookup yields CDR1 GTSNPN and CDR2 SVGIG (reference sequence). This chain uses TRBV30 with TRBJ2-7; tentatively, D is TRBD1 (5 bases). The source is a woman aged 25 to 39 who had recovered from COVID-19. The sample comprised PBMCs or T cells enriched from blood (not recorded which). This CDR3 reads CAWSVGPSSYEQYF. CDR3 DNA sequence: TGTGCCTGGAGTGTGGGGCCAAGCTCCTACGAGCAGTACTTC. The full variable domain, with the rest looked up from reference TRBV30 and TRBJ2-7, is SQTIHQWPATLVQPVGSPLSLECTVEGTSNPNLYWYRQAAGRGLQLLFYSVGIGQISSEVPQNLSASRPQDRQFILSSKKLLLSDSGFYLCAWSVGPSSYEQYFGPGTRLTVT.